This is a list of T cell receptor beta chains from one sample in a study of blood T cell repertoires in COVID-19. Data came from immunoSEQ multiplex PCR; TCRdb stores just in-frame clones and leaves some out. The sample gives about 280,000 clones, approximately 78% of which show up once; 5% is in the top ten. Sequencing input: PBMCs or T cells enriched from blood (not recorded which). The receptors shown here come from a man aged 35-49 years who had been exposed to COVID-19. Both conserved end residues are part of each CDR3. The D gene is left open where the match is weak. Not every row has a clone size; where given, it reads once, few, many or a size class.

>NA|NA|TRBV11-1|TRBJ1-6
CASSLYRQTNSPLHF
TGTGCCAGCAGCTTATATCGACAGACAAATTCACCCCTCCACTTT
>NA|NA|TRBV9|TRBJ1-4
CASSLDSGREKLFF
TGTGCCAGCAGCCTCGACAGCGGGAGAGAAAAACTGTTTTTT
>NA|TRBD1|TRBV3-1/TRBV3-2|TRBJ1-5
CASSPGTGLYQPQHF
TGTGCCAGCAGCCCAGGGACAGGGCTATACCAGCCCCAGCATTTT
>once|NA|TRBV6-5|TRBJ1-2
CASSYSSEYYGYTF
TGTGCCAGCAGTTACTCGAGCGAATACTATGGCTACACCTTC
>once|NA|TRBV10-1|TRBJ1-2
CASSPSRSRAGGYTF
TGCGCCAGCAGTCCTTCCCGCTCTAGGGCGGGGGGCTACACCTTC
>NA|TRBD1|TRBV3-1/TRBV3-2|TRBJ1-6
CASSQNSGTGSSPLHF
TGTGCCAGCAGCCAAAACTCCGGGACAGGGTCTTCACCCCTCCACTTT
>few|TRBD2|TRBV10-3|TRBJ2-1
CAIRGGLAGPNEQFF
TGTGCCATCAGGGGGGGACTAGCGGGTCCCAATGAGCAGTTCTTC
>NA|TRBD2|TRBV5-4|TRBJ2-1
CASSQSGRPENEQFF
TGTGCCAGCAGCCAAAGCGGGAGGCCCGAGAATGAGCAGTTCTTC
>NA|NA|TRBV11-3|TRBJ2-3
CASSLPFTDTQYF
TGTGCCAGCAGCTTACCGTTCACAGATACGCAGTATTTT
>NA|NA|TRBV6-5|TRBJ1-3
CASSPLRTAGNTIYF
TGTGCCAGCAGTCCCCTCCGGACAGCGGGAAACACCATATATTTT
>NA|TRBD2|TRBV11-3|TRBJ2-1
CASSLLAGGPRLDEQFF
TGTGCCAGCAGCTTGCTAGCGGGAGGGCCCCGCTTAGATGAGCAGTTCTTC
>NA|NA|TRBV24-1|TRBJ1-5
CATSPGEGLGQPQHF
TGTGCCACCAGTCCTGGAGAAGGCTTGGGTCAGCCCCAGCATTTT
>NA|TRBD2|TRBV7-6|TRBJ2-1
CASTRREGPLNEQFF
TGTGCCAGCACCAGGCGGGAGGGCCCTTTGAATGAGCAGTTCTTC
>NA|NA|TRBV7-8|TRBJ2-7
CASSLTPGSYEQYF
TGTGCCAGCAGCTTAACCCCAGGGTCCTACGAGCAGTACTTC
>NA|TRBD1|TRBV19|TRBJ2-3
CASSGQGFTDTQYF
TGTGCCAGTAGCGGACAGGGCTTCACAGATACGCAGTATTTT
>NA|NA|TRBV12-3/TRBV12-4|TRBJ1-1
CASSSFNTEAFF
TGTGCCAGCAGTTCGTTCAACACTGAAGCTTTCTTT
>NA|NA|TRBV24-1|TRBJ2-3
CATSDFRLSTTDTQYF
TGTGCCACCAGTGATTTTAGACTTTCCACCACAGATACGCAGTATTTT
>NA|TRBD2|TRBV11-3|TRBJ2-1
CASSLREGQVFF
TGTGCCAGCAGCTTACGGGAGGGCCAGGTGTTCTTC
>NA|TRBD1|TRBV11-2|TRBJ2-5
CASSSLPGGAKLGETQYF
TGTGCCAGCAGCTCCCTACCAGGGGGCGCAAAATTGGGAGAGACCCAGTACTTC
>NA|NA|TRBV14|TRBJ1-2
CASSPDRMYGYTF
TGTGCCAGCAGCCCCGACAGGATGTATGGCTACACCTTC
>NA|TRBD2|TRBV12-5|TRBJ2-1
CASGWGTSGSYEQFF
TGTGCTAGTGGTTGGGGGACTAGCGGGTCCTATGAGCAGTTCTTC
>NA|NA|TRBV19|TRBJ1-1
CASTRIPGAGAGAEAFF
TGTGCCAGTACTCGCATACCCGGGGCAGGGGCGGGCGCTGAAGCTTTCTTT
>NA|NA|TRBV30|TRBJ2-1
CAWSLNINEQFF
TGTGCCTGGAGCCTTAACATTAATGAGCAGTTCTTC
>NA|NA|TRBV5-1|TRBJ2-3
CASSLDYGKWSTDTQYF
TGCGCCAGCAGCTTGGATTACGGGAAATGGAGCACAGATACGCAGTATTTT
>few|NA|TRBV5-4|TRBJ1-2
CASKRGRARDDGYTF
TGTGCCAGCAAACGTGGCAGGGCCAGGGATGATGGCTACACCTTC
>NA|TRBD1|TRBV29-1|TRBJ1-5
CSVAGTGSVLHF
TGCAGCGTGGCCGGGACAGGGTCGGTTTTGCATTTT
>NA|NA|TRBV7-9|TRBJ2-2
CASSLGPLTGELFF
TGTGCCAGCAGCTTAGGCCCACTGACCGGGGAGCTGTTTTTT
>NA|NA|TRBV9|TRBJ2-1
CASSVRVRDNEQFF
TGTGCCAGCAGCGTACGGGTCCGCGACAATGAGCAGTTCTTC
>medium-sized|NA|TRBV7-9|TRBJ2-5
CASTRSGEETQYF
TGTGCCAGCACCCGGTCCGGGGAAGAGACCCAGTACTTC
>NA|TRBD2|TRBV7-9|TRBJ2-4
CASSFFSLAGAVQYF
TGTGCCAGCAGCTTCTTTTCACTAGCGGGAGCAGTTCAGTACTTC
>few|TRBD1|TRBV5-1|TRBJ2-7
CASSLDQGAHYEQYF
TGCGCCAGCAGCTTGGACCAGGGGGCCCATTACGAGCAGTACTTC
>NA|NA|TRBV7-8|TRBJ1-4
CAITGFGEKLFF
TGTGCGATCACAGGGTTCGGGGAAAAACTGTTTTTT
>once|NA|TRBV7-8|TRBJ1-1
CASSLWPRGGRNTEAFF
TGTGCCAGCAGCTTATGGCCCCGGGGGGGAAGGAACACTGAAGCTTTCTTT
>once|NA|TRBV5-6|TRBJ2-2
CASSYERGTGELFF
TGTGCCAGCAGTTACGAAAGGGGGACCGGGGAGCTGTTTTTT
>NA|TRBD2|TRBV7-8|TRBJ2-5
CASGPGTTQETQYF
TGTGCCAGCGGTCCCGGGACTACACAAGAGACCCAGTACTTC
>NA|NA|TRBV3-1/TRBV3-2|TRBJ1-6
CASSQNQERSPLHF
TGTGCCAGCAGCCAAAATCAAGAGAGGTCACCCCTCCACTTT